This TCR beta chain was obtained from a study of shared clonotypes between healthy human individuals. Study-wide context: Each donor's CD4 naive and CD4 memory cells filled three plates apiece, CD8 naive two, and CD8 memory one.

Whole-study results and caveats: Clonotypes shared by all four donors outscored non-shared clonotypes in generation probability.

To note about this clone: Its antigen is as yet unknown.

Repertoires were generated with immunoSEQ multiplex PCR, while TCRdb's copy carries only in-frame clones and drops some. Altogether hundreds of thousands of clones are present, around four fifths being singletons, with the ten largest covering around 1.7%. The germline V gene has CDR1 SGHRS and CDR2 YFSETQ. CDR3 length: 15 amino acids. Trimming took 1 base from V and 4 from J; bases not matched to a gene: 4. This receptor was identified in a woman aged 25-40 years in good health. The chain joins TRBV5-1 to TRBJ2-1; 8 nucleotides agree with TRBD2. Source material: memory CD4+ T cells sorted from blood. The sample's subset: CD45RA-negative fraction. CDR3 residues: CASSLTLAEYNEQFF. The CDR3 DNA is TGCGCCAGCAGCTTGACACTAGCGGAATACAATGAGCAGTTCTTC. The full variable domain, completed using reference TRBV5-1 and TRBJ2-1, is KAGVTQTPRYLIKTRGQQVTLSCSPISGHRSVSWYQQTPGQGLQFLFEYFSETQRNKGNFPGRFSGRQFSNSRSEMNVSTLELGDSALYLCASSLTLAEYNEQFFGPGTRLTVL.